The 29 T cell receptor beta chains presented below share a single source sample, sequenced in a study of blood T cells in healthy people across ages. With a J-beta primer mix and a sample-barcoded 5' primer, a second PCR ran about 6 to 11 cycles. MiXCR, applied by TCRdb to the 5' RACE reads, yields one record per CDR3 protein. The sample records about 540,000 distinct CDR3 sequences, more than 20% being singletons. These data are also associated with another study on T cells of mothers and their children.

The sample consisted of blood. These receptors all stem from a boy aged 5 to 17 in good health.

V is TRBV20-1 and J is TRBJ2-7; 10 nucleotides line up with TRBD1. The germline CDR1 and CDR2 sequences are DFQATT and SNEGSKA (reference sequence). This CDR3 contains 13 residues. V gave up 6 bases and J gave up 3 bases; unmatched junction bases: 5. The CDR3 bases are TGCAGTGCCGGGACAGGGGAGATCTACGAGCAGTACTTC. It encodes CSAGTGEIYEQYF.

This clonotype was picked up a small number of times. The V gene is TRBV11-2, the J gene TRBJ2-2, with a weak D call TRBD2 (6 bases). The germline V and J ends were trimmed by 6 bases and 5 bases, with 13 bases remaining between them. This CDR3 contains 14 residues. Per the germline V gene, CDR1 is SGHAT and CDR2 is FQNNGV. Written as DNA, the CDR3 is TGTGCCAGCAGTTTAATTCGGGGGACCGGGGAGCTGTTTTTT. Translating gives CASSLIRGTGELFF.

This clonotype turned up a few times. As the CDR3 is not closed by the conserved phenylalanine or tryptophan, this likely results from a read error. The gene calls are TRBV7-9 and TRBJ2-1, with TRBD2 identical over 14 bases. CDR3 length: 16 residues. V gave up 5 bases and J gave up 3 bases; unmatched junction bases: 3. CDR1 is SEHNR, CDR2 FQNEAQ, per germline (reference sequence). The CDR3 sequence is CASSTGLAGGYNEQFL. In DNA form, the CDR3 reads TGTGCCAGCAGCACCGGACTAGCGGGAGGCTACAATGAGCAGTTCCTC.

This clonotype was seen a handful of times. The chain is built from TRBV6-1 and TRBJ2-6; 10 nucleotides align to TRBD1. The CDR3 covers 19 residues. Germline CDR1 MNHNS, CDR2 SASEGT. J lost 0 bases, V lost 7 bases, and 12 bases had no gene match. CDR3 sequence: CASNPMFGTGASGANVLTF. The CDR3 coding sequence is TGTGCCAGCAACCCTATGTTCGGGACAGGGGCCTCTGGGGCCAACGTCCTGACTTTC.

J is TRBJ1-2 and V is TRBV29-1; a possible D gene is TRBD1 (6 bases). From germline, CDR1 is SQVTM and CDR2 ANQGSEA. The length of the CDR3 is 11 residues. Written as DNA, the CDR3 is TGCACCACCCGGAGGGGGGATGGCTACACCTTC. Translating gives CTTRRGDGYTF.

The genes are TRBV20-1 and TRBJ2-3; D unresolved. Trimming took off 0 bases at V and 1 base at J, with 11 bases between the two ends. This CDR3 is built from 15 residues. CDR1 is DFQATT and CDR2 is SNEGSKA in the germline V gene (reference sequence). CDR3 in amino acids: CSARDGLPGTDTQYF. Written as DNA, the CDR3 is TGCAGTGCTAGAGATGGGCTACCAGGCACAGATACGCAGTATTTT.

This clonotype was counted between two and nine times. The CDR3 sequence is CAISATSGGSYEQYF. The CDR3 nucleotides are TGTGCCATCAGCGCTACTAGCGGGGGCTCCTACGAGCAGTACTTC. The chain couples TRBV10-3 to TRBJ2-7; 11 bases agree with TRBD2. The length of the CDR3 is 15 residues. Germline V gene sequence: CDR1 ENHRY, CDR2 SYGVKD. The V and J ends lost 6 bases and 0 bases, in that order; junction bases with no gene match: 4.

The chain carries TRBV5-1 and TRBJ1-1; 9 nucleotides align to TRBD1. CDR3 size: 16 residues. CDR1 is SGHRS, CDR2 YFSETQ, per germline. V dropped 2 bases and J dropped 5; count of bases not matched to a gene: 10. Here the CDR3 reads CASSFTTDRGSTEAFF. Here the CDR3 DNA reads TGCGCCAGCAGCTTCACAACGGACAGGGGCTCAACTGAAGCTTTCTTT. Variable domain in full (rest from reference TRBV5-1 and TRBJ1-1): KAGVTQTPRYLIKTRGQQVTLSCSPISGHRSVSWYQQTPGQGLQFLFEYFSETQRNKGNFPGRFSGRQFSNSRSEMNVSTLELGDSALYLCASSFTTDRGSTEAFFGQGTRLTVV.

This clonotype was detected a few times. The chain carries TRBV6-5 and TRBJ2-5; 11 bases map to TRBD2. The CDR3 is 17 amino acids. J lost 0 bases, V lost 0 bases, and 3 bases had no gene match. CDR1 is MNHEY, CDR2 SVGAGI, per germline. The CDR3 coding sequence is TGTGCCAGCAGTTACTCCGGGACTAGCGGAGACCAAGAGACCCAGTACTTC. Translating gives CASSYSGTSGDQETQYF.

This chain uses TRBV28 with TRBJ1-2; D ambiguous. V was clipped by 6 bases and J by 8 bases, with 19 bases between them. This CDR3 has 14 residues. Per germline, CDR1 MDHEN and CDR2 SYDVKM. The chain's CDR3 is CASSRLPSNGGYTF. The CDR3 DNA reads TGTGCCAGCAGCCGACTACCATCCAATGGCGGCTACACCTTC.

This clonotype came up a few times. The V and J genes are TRBV4-2 and TRBJ2-5; D may be TRBD1 or TRBD2 (7 bases each). The ends were cut back, 1 base at V and 1 base at J, with 16 bases in the middle. CDR1 and CDR2 (germline): LGHNA, YNFKEQ. The CDR3 has 17 amino acids. CDR3 region: CASSQGGGRGGQETQYF. DNA of the CDR3: TGTGCCAGCAGCCAAGGTGGAGGCAGGGGGGGCCAAGAGACCCAGTACTTC.

This clonotype showed up just a few times. The chain carries TRBV27 and TRBJ2-6, with D perhaps TRBD2 (6 bases). Germline CDR1 is MNHEY and CDR2 is SMNVEV (reference sequence). This CDR3 region has 17 residues. V was cut by 4 bases and J by 0 bases, with 13 bases left in between. Here the CDR3 DNA reads TGTGCCAGCAGTTGGGGGGTCCGAAGCTCTGGGGCCAACGTCCTGACTTTC. This encodes CASSWGVRSSGANVLTF.

This clonotype appeared a few times. The V gene is TRBV20-1, the J gene TRBJ2-7; tentatively, D is TRBD2 (6 bases). CDR1 is DFQATT, CDR2 SNEGSKA, per germline (reference sequence). V lost 6 bases and J lost 2, with 17 bases in between. This CDR3 comprises 14 residues. This CDR3 is CSAIQEGRTYEQYF. In DNA form, the CDR3 reads TGCAGTGCCATCCAGGAAGGGAGGACCTACGAGCAGTACTTC.

This chain uses TRBV7-3 with TRBJ2-5; TRBD2 might be the D (6 bases). The V end was cut by 5 bases, the J end by 1 base, with 14 bases between. There are 15 residues in the CDR3. Germline assignment: CDR1 SGHTA and CDR2 FQGTGA. CDR3: CASSLIYSGQETQYF. In DNA form, the CDR3 reads TGTGCCAGCAGCCTGATATATAGCGGCCAAGAGACCCAGTACTTC.

The J gene is TRBJ2-7, the V gene TRBV18; maybe TRBD2 (5 bases). Germline V lookup: CDR1 KGHSH, CDR2 LQKENI. Trimming cost V 1 base and J 4 bases, with 11 bases left between them. This CDR3 region has 14 residues. CDR3: CASSPRENLYEQYF. In DNA form, the CDR3 reads TGTGCCAGCTCACCACGGGAGAATTTATACGAGCAGTACTTC.

The CDR3 bases are TGTGCCAGCAGTTCAATATACATAGCGGGGGGGCTGGAGACCCAGTACTTC. This encodes CASSSIYIAGGLETQYF. V gene TRBV28 combines with J gene TRBJ2-5, with TRBD2 identical over 11 bases. Germline trimming cut 4 bases from V and 5 bases from J; bases unmatched to any gene: 12. Germline CDR1 MDHEN, CDR2 SYDVKM. The CDR3 runs to 17 residues.

This clonotype showed up many times. The V call is TRBV13, the J call TRBJ1-4; D remains ambiguous. In germline, CDR1 is PRHDT, CDR2 FYEKMQ (reference sequence). CDR3 length: 18 residues. V was cut by 2 bases and J by 5 bases, with 21 bases left in between. DNA of the CDR3: TGTGCCAGCAGCTTAATCTTGGGCCCGGGGAAGAAGAATGAAAAACTGTTTTTT. This sequence encodes CASSLILGPGKKNEKLFF.

The chain employs TRBV5-4 and TRBJ2-4; D is uncertain. Trimming pared 4 bases from V and 0 bases from J, leaving 11 bases between. The CDR3 totals 15 residues. The germline gives CDR1 SGHNT, CDR2 YYREEE (reference sequence). The CDR3 protein is CASSPAAGAKNIQYF. CDR3 in DNA: TGTGCCAGCAGCCCTGCGGCCGGAGCCAAAAACATTCAGTACTTC.

The rearrangement links TRBV4-2 to TRBJ2-1; D call uncertain. V was pared by 0 bases and J by 2 bases, with 8 bases between. Germline V CDR1 and CDR2: LGHNA, YNFKEQ. The CDR3 spans 15 residues. The CDR3 sequence is CASSQEGQTYNEQFF. The DNA for the CDR3 is TGTGCCAGCAGCCAAGAGGGCCAAACCTACAATGAGCAGTTCTTC.

This clonotype appeared a few times. V gene TRBV28 combines with J gene TRBJ1-4, with D possibly TRBD1 on 5 matching bases. The germline V gene encodes CDR1 MDHEN and CDR2 SYDVKM. Trimming left V 5 bases short and J 7 bases short, with 29 bases between. This CDR3 spans 19 amino acids. CDR3 sequence (DNA): TGTGCCAGCAGTCCCCACCGGTATACTGTGGGGCTGAACCCTGAAAAACTGTTTTTT. Translation: CASSPHRYTVGLNPEKLFF.

This clonotype turned up a few times. Its ends do not fully match the called genes, so a read error is possible. CDR3 residues: CTSRPGQGSNQPQHF. For the CDR3, the DNA is TGTACCAGCAGACCCGGACAGGGGAGCAATCAGCCCCAGCATTTT. The chain joins TRBV6-5 to TRBJ1-5; 9 positions match TRBD1. The CDR3 consists of 15 residues. Germline V gives CDR1 MNHEY, CDR2 SVGAGI.

The chain carries TRBV25-1 and TRBJ2-5; 8 positions match TRBD2. This CDR3 spans 16 amino acids. The V and J ends lost 1 base and 5 bases, in that order; junction bases with no gene match: 9. CDR1 is MGHDK and CDR2 is SYGVNS in the germline V gene. This CDR3 is CASSELSGRQGETQYF. The CDR3 DNA reads as TGTGCCAGCAGTGAATTAAGCGGGAGACAAGGCGAGACCCAGTACTTC.

V is TRBV25-1 and J is TRBJ2-6; weak D call: TRBD2 (6 bases). The length of the CDR3 is 15 residues. V was pared by 3 bases and J by 4 bases, with 10 bases between. Germline lookup yields CDR1 MGHDK and CDR2 SYGVNS. Here the CDR3 DNA reads TGTGCCAGCAGTGACCCGGGGGTCGGGGCCAACGTCCTGACTTTC. This sequence encodes CASSDPGVGANVLTF.

The J gene is TRBJ1-4, the V gene TRBV25-1; D is unclear. CDR1 and CDR2 from the germline V gene are MGHDK and SYGVNS. Trimming removed 4 bases from V and 0 bases from J, with 9 bases in between. This CDR3 contains 15 residues. CDR3 coding DNA: TGTGCCAGCAGTGTCGCAGTCTCAACTAATGAAAAACTGTTTTTT. This translates into CASSVAVSTNEKLFF. Drawing the rest from reference TRBV25-1 and TRBJ1-4, the complete variable domain is EADIYQTPRYLVIGTGKKITLECSQTMGHDKMYWYQQDPGMELHLIHYSYGVNSTEKGDLSSESTVSRIRTEHFPLTLESARPSHTSQYLCASSVAVSTNEKLFFGSGTQLSVL.

This clonotype was seen just once. The chain recombines TRBV3-1 with TRBJ1-6; TRBD1 might be the D (6 bases). The CDR3 spans 16 residues. Trimming removed 0 bases at V and 13 bases at J, with 19 bases between. Germline loops: CDR1 LGHDT, CDR2 YNNKEL (reference sequence). This CDR3 is CASSQDGGASGFPLHF. The CDR3 DNA sequence: TGTGCCAGCAGCCAAGATGGGGGGGCGAGTGGATTTCCCCTCCACTTT.

The V and J genes are TRBV29-1 and TRBJ2-1; the D is unclear. Germline-derived CDR1 and CDR2 are SQVTM and ANQGSEA. This CDR3 is built from 14 residues. V lost 3 bases and J 6 bases, leaving 15 bases between the germline ends. The CDR3 sequence is CSVDLADRVNEQFF. The CDR3 DNA follows: TGCAGCGTTGACCTGGCAGATAGGGTCAATGAGCAGTTCTTC.

This clonotype was counted a few times. It is likely a read error, because the conserved phenylalanine at the end of the CDR3 is missing. The chain uses TRBV24-1 and TRBJ2-5, with TRBD2 as a possible D gene (5 bases). CDR1 and CDR2 (germline): KGHDR, SFDVKD. V was pared by 6 bases and J by 2 bases, with 12 bases between. The CDR3 contains 14 residues. In DNA form, the CDR3 reads TGTGCCACCAGTCCGGGAAGGGCTCAAGAGACCCAGTACCTC. It yields the protein CATSPGRAQETQYL.

In this sample, this clonotype turned up a few times. The CDR3 here is CASSPVGGSTRTYEQYF. The CDR3 nucleotides are TGTGCCAGCAGCCCCGTTGGGGGGAGCACGCGAACCTACGAGCAGTACTTC. The chain joins TRBV11-2 to TRBJ2-7, with D possibly being TRBD2 (6 bases). The CDR3 is 17 amino acids. V was shortened by 5 bases and J by 2 bases, with 22 bases between the two germline ends. Germline V gives CDR1 SGHAT, CDR2 FQNNGV.

The chain combines TRBV5-1 with TRBJ2-7; 10 bases map to TRBD2. The trim removed 4 bases at V and 0 bases at J, leaving 4 bases unmatched. This CDR3 comprises 15 residues. CDR1 is SGHRS and CDR2 is YFSETQ in the germline V gene. CDR3 in amino acids: CASSPAGGVSYEQYF. The CDR3 nucleotides read TGCGCCAGCAGCCCAGCGGGAGGGGTCTCCTACGAGCAGTACTTC.